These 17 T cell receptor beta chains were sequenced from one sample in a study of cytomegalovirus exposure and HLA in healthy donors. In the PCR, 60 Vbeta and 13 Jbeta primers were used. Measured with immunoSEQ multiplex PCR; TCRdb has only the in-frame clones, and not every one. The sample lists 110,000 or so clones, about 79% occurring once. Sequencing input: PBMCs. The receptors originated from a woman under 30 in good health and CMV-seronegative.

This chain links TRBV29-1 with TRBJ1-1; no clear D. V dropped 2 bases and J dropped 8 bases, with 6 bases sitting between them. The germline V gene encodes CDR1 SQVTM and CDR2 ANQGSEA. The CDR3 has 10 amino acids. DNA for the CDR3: TGCAGCGTTGAAAGGAGCGAAGCTTTCTTT. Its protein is CSVERSEAFF.

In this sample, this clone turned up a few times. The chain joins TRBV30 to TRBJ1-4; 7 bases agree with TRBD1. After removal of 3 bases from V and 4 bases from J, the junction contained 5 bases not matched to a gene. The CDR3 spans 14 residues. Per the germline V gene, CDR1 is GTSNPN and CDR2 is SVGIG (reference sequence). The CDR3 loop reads CAWRAGGVNEKLFF. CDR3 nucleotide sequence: TGTGCCTGGAGAGCAGGGGGAGTTAATGAAAAACTGTTTTTT.

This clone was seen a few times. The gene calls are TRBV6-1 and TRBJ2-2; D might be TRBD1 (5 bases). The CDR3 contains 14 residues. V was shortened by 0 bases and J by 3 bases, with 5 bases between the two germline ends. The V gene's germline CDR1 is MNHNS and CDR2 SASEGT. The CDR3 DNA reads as TGTGCCAGCAGTGAAGCAGGGGACACCGGGGAGCTGTTTTTT. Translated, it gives CASSEAGDTGELFF.

For the CDR3, the DNA is TGTGCCAGCAGTTTACAGGGACTCTATGGCTACACCTTC. Translated: CASSLQGLYGYTF. V gene TRBV28 combines with J gene TRBJ1-2; a weak D match, TRBD1 (5 bases). The V gene's germline CDR1 is MDHEN and CDR2 SYDVKM. The CDR3 loop spans 13 amino acids. The V gene lost 2 bases and the J gene lost 4 bases, with 8 bases spanning the gap.

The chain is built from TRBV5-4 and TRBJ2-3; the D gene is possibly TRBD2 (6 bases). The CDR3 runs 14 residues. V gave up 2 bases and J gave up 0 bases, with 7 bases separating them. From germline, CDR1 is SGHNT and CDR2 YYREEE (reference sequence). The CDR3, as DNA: TGTGCCAGCAGCTTTGCGGGAAGCACAGATACGCAGTATTTT. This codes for CASSFAGSTDTQYF.

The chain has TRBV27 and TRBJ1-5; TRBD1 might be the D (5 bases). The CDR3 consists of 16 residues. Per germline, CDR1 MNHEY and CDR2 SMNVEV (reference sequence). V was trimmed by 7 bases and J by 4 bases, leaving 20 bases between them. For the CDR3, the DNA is TGTGCCAGCACCTCTCTGTCGGGGGGTCTGAATCAGCCCCAGCATTTT. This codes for CASTSLSGGLNQPQHF.

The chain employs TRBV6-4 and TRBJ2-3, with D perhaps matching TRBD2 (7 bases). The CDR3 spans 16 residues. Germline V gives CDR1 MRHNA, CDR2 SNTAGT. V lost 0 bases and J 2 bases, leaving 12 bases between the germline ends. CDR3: CASSDSSGTHTDTQYF. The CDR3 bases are TGTGCCAGCAGTGACTCAAGCGGGACACACACAGATACGCAGTATTTT.

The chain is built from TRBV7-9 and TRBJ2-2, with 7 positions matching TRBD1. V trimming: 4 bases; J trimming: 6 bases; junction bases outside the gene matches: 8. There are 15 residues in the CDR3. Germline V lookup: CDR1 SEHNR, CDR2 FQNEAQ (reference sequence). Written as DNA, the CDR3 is TGTGCCAGCAGCTCGATGACAGGGCGGGCCGGGGAGCTGTTTTTT. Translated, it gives CASSSMTGRAGELFF. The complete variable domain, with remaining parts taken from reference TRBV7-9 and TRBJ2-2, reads DTGVSQNPRHKITKRGQNVTFRCDPISEHNRLYWYRQTLGQGPEFLTYFQNEAQLEKSRLLSDRFSAERPKGSFSTLEIQRTEQGDSAMYLCASSSMTGRAGELFFGEGSRLTVL.

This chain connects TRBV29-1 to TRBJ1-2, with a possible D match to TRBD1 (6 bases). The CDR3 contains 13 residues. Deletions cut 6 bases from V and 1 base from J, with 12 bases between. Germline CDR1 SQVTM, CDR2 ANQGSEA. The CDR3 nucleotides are TGCAGCGTGATTTTACAGGGTAACTATGGCTACACCTTC. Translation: CSVILQGNYGYTF.

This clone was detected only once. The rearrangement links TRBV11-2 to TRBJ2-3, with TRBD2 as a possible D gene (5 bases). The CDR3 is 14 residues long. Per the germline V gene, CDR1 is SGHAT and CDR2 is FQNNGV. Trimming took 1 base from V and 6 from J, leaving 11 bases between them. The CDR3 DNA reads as TGTGCCAGCAGCTTAGGGGGATCGGGGGATACGCAGTATTTT. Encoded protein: CASSLGGSGDTQYF.

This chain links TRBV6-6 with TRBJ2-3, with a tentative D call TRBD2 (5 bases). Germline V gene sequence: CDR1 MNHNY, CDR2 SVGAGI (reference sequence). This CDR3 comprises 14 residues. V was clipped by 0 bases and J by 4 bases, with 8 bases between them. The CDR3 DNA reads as TGTGCCAGCAGTTACTCGATACTAGCAGATACGCAGTATTTT. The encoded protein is CASSYSILADTQYF.

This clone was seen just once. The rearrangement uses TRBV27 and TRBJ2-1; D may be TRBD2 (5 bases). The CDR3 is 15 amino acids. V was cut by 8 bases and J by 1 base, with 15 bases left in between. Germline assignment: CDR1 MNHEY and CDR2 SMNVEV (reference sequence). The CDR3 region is CASLDPGGSYNEQFF. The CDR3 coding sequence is TGTGCCAGCCTCGACCCCGGAGGTTCCTACAATGAGCAGTTCTTC.

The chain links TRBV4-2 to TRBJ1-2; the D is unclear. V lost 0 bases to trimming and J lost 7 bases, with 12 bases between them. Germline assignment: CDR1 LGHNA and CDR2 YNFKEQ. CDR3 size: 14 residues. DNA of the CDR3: TGTGCCAGCAGCCAAGATAAGGCCCTAGGTGGCTACACCTTC. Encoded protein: CASSQDKALGGYTF.

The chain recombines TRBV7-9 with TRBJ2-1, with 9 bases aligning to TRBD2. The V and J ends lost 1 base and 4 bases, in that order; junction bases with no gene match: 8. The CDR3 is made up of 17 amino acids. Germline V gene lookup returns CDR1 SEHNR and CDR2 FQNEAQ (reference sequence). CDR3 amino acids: CASSLDRLAGLYNEQFF. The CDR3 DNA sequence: TGTGCCAGCAGCTTAGATCGGCTAGCGGGGCTTTACAATGAGCAGTTCTTC. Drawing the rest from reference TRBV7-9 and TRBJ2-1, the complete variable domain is DTGVSQNPRHKITKRGQNVTFRCDPISEHNRLYWYRQTLGQGPEFLTYFQNEAQLEKSRLLSDRFSAERPKGSFSTLEIQRTEQGDSAMYLCASSLDRLAGLYNEQFFGPGTRLTVL.

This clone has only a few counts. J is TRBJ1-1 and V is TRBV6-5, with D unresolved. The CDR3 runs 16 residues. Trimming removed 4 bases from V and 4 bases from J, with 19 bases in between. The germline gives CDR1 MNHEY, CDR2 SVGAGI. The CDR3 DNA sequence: TGTGCCAGCAGTTCCTACCGAGGGTCAGCGGGCACTGAAGCTTTCTTT. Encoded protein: CASSSYRGSAGTEAFF.

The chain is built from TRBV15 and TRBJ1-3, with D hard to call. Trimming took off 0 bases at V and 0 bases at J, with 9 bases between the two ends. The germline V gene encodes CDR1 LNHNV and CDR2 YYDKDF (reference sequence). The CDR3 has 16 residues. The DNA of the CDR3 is TGTGCCACCAGCAGAGATCGTGGCATCTCTGGAAACACCATATATTTT. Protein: CATSRDRGISGNTIYF. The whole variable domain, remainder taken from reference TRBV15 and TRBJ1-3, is DAMVIQNPRYQVTQFGKPVTLSCSQTLNHNVMYWYQQKSSQAPKLLFHYYDKDFNNEADTPDNFQSRRPNTSFCFLDIRSPGLGDTAMYLCATSRDRGISGNTIYFGEGSWLTVV.

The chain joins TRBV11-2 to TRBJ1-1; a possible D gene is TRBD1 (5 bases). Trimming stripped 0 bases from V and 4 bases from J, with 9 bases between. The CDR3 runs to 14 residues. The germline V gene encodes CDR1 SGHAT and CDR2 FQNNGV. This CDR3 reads CASSLDGGGTEAFF. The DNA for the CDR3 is TGTGCCAGCAGCTTAGATGGGGGAGGCACTGAAGCTTTCTTT. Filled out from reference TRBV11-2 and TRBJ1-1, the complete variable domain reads EAGVAQSPRYKIIEKRQSVAFWCNPISGHATLYWYQQILGQGPKLLIQFQNNGVVDDSQLPKDRFSAERLKGVDSTLKIQPAKLEDSAVYLCASSLDGGGTEAFFGQGTRLTVV.